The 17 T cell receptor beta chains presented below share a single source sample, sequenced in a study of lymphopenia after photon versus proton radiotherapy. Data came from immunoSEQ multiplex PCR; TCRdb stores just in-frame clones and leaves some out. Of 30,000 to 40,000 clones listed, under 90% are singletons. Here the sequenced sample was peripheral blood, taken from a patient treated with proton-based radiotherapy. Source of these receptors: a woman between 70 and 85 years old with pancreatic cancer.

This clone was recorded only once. The CDR3 DNA follows: TGTGCCAGCAGCTTAGCGTTGGGGGCGGGAGGAAGGTCCTACGAGCAGTACTTC. Translated, it gives CASSLALGAGGRSYEQYF. This chain joins TRBV7-8 and TRBJ2-7; 8 bases agree with TRBD2. CDR3 length equals 18 residues. V was clipped by 0 bases and J by 1 base; unmatched bases: 11. The V gene's germline CDR1 is SGHVS and CDR2 FQNEAQ.

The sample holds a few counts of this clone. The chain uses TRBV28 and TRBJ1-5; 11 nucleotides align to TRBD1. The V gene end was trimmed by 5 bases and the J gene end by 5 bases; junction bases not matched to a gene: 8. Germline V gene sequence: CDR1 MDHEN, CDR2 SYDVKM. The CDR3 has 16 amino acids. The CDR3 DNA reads TGTGCCAGCAGTCCCCGGCGGACAGGGGGCCATCAGCCCCAGCATTTT. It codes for CASSPRRTGGHQPQHF.

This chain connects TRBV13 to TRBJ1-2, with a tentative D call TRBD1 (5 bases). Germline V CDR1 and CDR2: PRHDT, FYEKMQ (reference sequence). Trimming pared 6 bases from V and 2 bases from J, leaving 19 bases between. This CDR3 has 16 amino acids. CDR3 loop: CASSFPDNSLNYGYTF. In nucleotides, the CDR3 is TGTGCCAGCAGTTTCCCGGACAACTCCTTAAACTATGGCTACACCTTC.

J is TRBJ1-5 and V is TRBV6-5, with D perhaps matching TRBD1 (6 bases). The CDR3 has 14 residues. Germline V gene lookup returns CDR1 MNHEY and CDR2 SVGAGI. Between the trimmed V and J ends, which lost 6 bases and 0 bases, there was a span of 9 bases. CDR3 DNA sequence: TGTGCCAGCAGGCCGGACAGTAGCAATCAGCCCCAGCATTTT. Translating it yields CASRPDSSNQPQHF.

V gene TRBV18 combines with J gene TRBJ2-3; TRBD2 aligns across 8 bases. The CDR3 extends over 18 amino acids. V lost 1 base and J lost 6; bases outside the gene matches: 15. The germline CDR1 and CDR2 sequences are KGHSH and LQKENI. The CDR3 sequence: CASSPRQPGLVGPDTQYF. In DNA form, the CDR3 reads TGTGCCAGCTCACCACGACAACCGGGACTAGTCGGCCCGGATACGCAGTATTTT.

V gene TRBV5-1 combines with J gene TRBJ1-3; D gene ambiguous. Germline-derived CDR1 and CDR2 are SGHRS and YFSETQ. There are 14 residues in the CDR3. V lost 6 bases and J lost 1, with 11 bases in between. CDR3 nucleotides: TGCGCCAGCAAGCGCGAATTTTCTGGAAACACCATATATTTT. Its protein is CASKREFSGNTIYF.

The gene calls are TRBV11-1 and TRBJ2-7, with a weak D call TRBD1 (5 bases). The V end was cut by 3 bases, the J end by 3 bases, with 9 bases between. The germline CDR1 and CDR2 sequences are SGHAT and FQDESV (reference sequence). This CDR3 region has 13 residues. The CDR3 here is CASSFAQGYEQYF. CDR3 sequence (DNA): TGTGCCAGCAGCTTCGCCCAGGGCTACGAGCAGTACTTC.

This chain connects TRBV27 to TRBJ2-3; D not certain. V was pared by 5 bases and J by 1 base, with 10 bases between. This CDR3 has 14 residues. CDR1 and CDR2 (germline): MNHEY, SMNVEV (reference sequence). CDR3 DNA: TGTGCCAGCAGTCTCCCTCTCCGCACAGATACGCAGTATTTT. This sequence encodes CASSLPLRTDTQYF.

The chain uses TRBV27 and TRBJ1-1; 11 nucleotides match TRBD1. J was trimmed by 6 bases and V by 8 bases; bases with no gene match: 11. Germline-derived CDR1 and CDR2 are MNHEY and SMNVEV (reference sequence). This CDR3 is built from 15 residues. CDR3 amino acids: CASGPDRGLLAEAFF. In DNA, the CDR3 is TGTGCCAGCGGACCGGACAGGGGGCTTTTGGCTGAAGCTTTCTTT.

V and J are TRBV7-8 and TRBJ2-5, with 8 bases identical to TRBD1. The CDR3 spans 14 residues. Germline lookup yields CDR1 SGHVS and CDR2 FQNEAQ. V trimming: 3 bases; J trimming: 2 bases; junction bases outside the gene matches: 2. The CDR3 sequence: CASSFGTGQETQYF. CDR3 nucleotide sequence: TGTGCCAGCAGCTTCGGGACAGGACAAGAGACCCAGTACTTC.

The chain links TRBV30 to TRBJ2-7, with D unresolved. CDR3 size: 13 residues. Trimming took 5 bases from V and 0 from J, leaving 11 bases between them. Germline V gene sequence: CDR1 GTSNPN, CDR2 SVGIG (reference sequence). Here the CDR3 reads CAWLRDSSYEQYF. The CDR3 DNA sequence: TGTGCCTGGTTAAGGGATTCCTCCTACGAGCAGTACTTC.

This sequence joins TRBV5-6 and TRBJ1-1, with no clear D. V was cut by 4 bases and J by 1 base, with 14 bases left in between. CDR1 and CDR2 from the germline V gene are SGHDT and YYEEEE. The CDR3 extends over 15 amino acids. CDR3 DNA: TGTGCCAGCAGCCATATGGAGTTCTCGAACACTGAAGCTTTCTTT. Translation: CASSHMEFSNTEAFF.

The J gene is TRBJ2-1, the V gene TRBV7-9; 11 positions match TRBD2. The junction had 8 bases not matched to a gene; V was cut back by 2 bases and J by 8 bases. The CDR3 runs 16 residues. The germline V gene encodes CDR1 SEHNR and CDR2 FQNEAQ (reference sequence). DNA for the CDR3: TGTGCCAGCAGCTTAAATCCTTCTAGCGGGGGGTATGAGCAGTTCTTC. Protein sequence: CASSLNPSSGGYEQFF.

In nucleotides, the CDR3 is TGTGCCAGCAGCTTACCGGTATCCCGACTCTACGAGCAGTACTTC. Translating gives CASSLPVSRLYEQYF. The rearrangement links TRBV11-2 to TRBJ2-7, with D unclear. Germline values: CDR1 SGHAT, CDR2 FQNNGV. CDR3 length: 15 amino acids. V was pared by 2 bases and J by 3 bases, with 14 bases between.

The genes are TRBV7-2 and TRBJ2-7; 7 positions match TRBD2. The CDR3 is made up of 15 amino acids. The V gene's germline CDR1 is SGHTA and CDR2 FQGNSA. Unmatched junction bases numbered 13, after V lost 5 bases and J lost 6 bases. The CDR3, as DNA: TGTGCCAGCAGCCCACTCATGGGGGAGGGCCCCGAGCAGTACTTC. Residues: CASSPLMGEGPEQYF.

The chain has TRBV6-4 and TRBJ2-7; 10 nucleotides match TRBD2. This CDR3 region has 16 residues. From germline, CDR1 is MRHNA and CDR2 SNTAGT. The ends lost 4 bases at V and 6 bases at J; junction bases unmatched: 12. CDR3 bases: TGTGCCAGCAGTGGGGCTAGCGGGAGATATCTCTGCGAGCAGTACTTC. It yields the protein CASSGASGRYLCEQYF.

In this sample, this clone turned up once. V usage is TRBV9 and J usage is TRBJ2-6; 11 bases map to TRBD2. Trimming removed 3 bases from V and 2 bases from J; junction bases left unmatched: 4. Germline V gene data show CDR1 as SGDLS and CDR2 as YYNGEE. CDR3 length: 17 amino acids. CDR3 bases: TGTGCCAGCAGCGAACTAGCGGGAGCAGCTGGGGCCAACGTCCTGACTTTC. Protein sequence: CASSELAGAAGANVLTF.